The source of this TCR beta chain is a study of shared T cell receptors in the human thymus. CDR3 size: 15 residues. Germline assignment: CDR1 SGHTS and CDR2 YDEGEE. Trimming removed 4 bases from V and 5 bases from J; junction bases left unmatched: 11. The protocol was immunoSEQ multiplex PCR, while the TCRdb copy is restricted to in-frame clones and leaves out a portion. The table has hundreds of thousands of clones, 70% to 90% seen once. The sample also formed part of further work on human thymus T cells.

The chain joins TRBV5-8 to TRBJ2-7, with 8 nucleotides matching TRBD2. This receptor was obtained from a boy under two years old with a congenital heart defect. The sample comprised thymocytes. The chain's CDR3 is CASSAREGTPHEQYF. CDR3 sequence (DNA): TGTGCCAGCAGCGCCCGGGAGGGGACTCCTCACGAGCAGTACTTC.